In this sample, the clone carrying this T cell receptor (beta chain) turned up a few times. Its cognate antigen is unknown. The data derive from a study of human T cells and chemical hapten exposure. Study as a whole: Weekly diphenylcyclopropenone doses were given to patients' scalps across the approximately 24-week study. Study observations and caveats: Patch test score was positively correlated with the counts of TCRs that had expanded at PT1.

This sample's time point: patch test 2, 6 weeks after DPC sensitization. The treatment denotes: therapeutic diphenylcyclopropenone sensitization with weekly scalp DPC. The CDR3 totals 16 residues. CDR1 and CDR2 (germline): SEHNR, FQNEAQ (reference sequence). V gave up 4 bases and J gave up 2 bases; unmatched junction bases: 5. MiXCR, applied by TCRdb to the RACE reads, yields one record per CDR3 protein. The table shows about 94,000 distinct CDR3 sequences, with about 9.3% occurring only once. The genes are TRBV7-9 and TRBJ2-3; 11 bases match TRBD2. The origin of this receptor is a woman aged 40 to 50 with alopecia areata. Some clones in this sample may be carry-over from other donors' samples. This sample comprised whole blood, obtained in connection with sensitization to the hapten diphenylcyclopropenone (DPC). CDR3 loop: CASSYGTSGVTDTQYF. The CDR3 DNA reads TGTGCCAGCAGCTACGGGACTAGCGGCGTCACAGATACGCAGTATTTT.